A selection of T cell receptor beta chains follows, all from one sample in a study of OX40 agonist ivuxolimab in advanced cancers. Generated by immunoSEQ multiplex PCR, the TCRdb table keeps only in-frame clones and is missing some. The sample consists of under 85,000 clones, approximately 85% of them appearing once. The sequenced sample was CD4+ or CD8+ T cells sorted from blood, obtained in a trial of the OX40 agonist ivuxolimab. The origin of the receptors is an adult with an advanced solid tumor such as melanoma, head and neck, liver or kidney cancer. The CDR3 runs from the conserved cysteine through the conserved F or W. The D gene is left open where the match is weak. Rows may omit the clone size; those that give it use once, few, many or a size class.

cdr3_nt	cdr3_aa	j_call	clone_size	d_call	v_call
TGTGCCAGCAGCTCCGTCGACAGGGGGCGAATCGGGGAGCTGTTTTTT	CASSSVDRGRIGELFF	TRBJ2-2	NA	TRBD1	TRBV7-6
TGCGCCAGCAGCTCAGGGACTAGCGGGAGCACAGATACGCAGTATTTT	CASSSGTSGSTDTQYF	TRBJ2-3	NA	TRBD2	TRBV5-1
TGTGCCATCAGTGCCTCAGGGCAGGGGGCTTCCGGGGAGCTGTTTTTT	CAISASGQGASGELFF	TRBJ2-2	NA	TRBD1	TRBV10-3
TGTGCCAGCAGCTCAGGGAGCTCCCAGTACTTC	CASSSGSSQYF	TRBJ2-5	NA	NA	TRBV7-2
TGTGCCAGCAGTGCAAGGGGTGGCAATCAGCCCCAGCATTTT	CASSARGGNQPQHF	TRBJ1-5	few	NA	TRBV2
TGCGCCAGCAGCCAGGCTCCTAGCAGATCCTACAATGAGCAGTTCTTC	CASSQAPSRSYNEQFF	TRBJ2-1	NA	NA	TRBV4-3
TGTGCCACCAGCAGAGATCCCCCTAGCGGGGGGAGCACAGATACGCAGTATTTT	CATSRDPPSGGSTDTQYF	TRBJ2-3	NA	TRBD2	TRBV15
TGTGCCAGCTCATCCGGGGTGGAGGGGGCCGACGAGCAGTACTTC	CASSSGVEGADEQYF	TRBJ2-7	NA	NA	TRBV18
TGTGCCAGCAGCCCCCGACAAGTGGGTAACAATGAGCAGTTCTTC	CASSPRQVGNNEQFF	TRBJ2-1	NA	NA	TRBV4-2
TGCAGCGTCCGGGGCGATGCTGGGGATGGCTACACCTTC	CSVRGDAGDGYTF	TRBJ1-2	NA	NA	TRBV29-1
TGCGCCAGCAGCTTGTTTCCGAACACTGAAGCTTTCTTT	CASSLFPNTEAFF	TRBJ1-1	NA	NA	TRBV5-1
TGTGCCAGCACTTCACCGCGGAGTTCTTACGAGCAGTACTTC	CASTSPRSSYEQYF	TRBJ2-7	NA	NA	TRBV6-5
TGTGCCAGCAGTTACTCGAGAGTATCCTACGAGCAGTACTTC	CASSYSRVSYEQYF	TRBJ2-7	few	NA	TRBV6-5
TGTGCCAGTTACTCAAGGAATGGGGATGAGCAGTTCTTC	CASYSRNGDEQFF	TRBJ2-1	NA	NA	TRBV19
TGTGCCAGCAGCCAAGAACAAAGCTGGTGGAGTAGCACAGATACGCAGTATTTT	CASSQEQSWWSSTDTQYF	TRBJ2-3	NA	NA	TRBV14
TGTGCCAGCAGTGAAGAAGACAGGGGGCCTGGCTACACCTTC	CASSEEDRGPGYTF	TRBJ1-2	few	TRBD1	TRBV2
TGTGCCAGCAGCGCTCAGATGGGAACGGCCTACGAGCAGTACTTC	CASSAQMGTAYEQYF	TRBJ2-7	NA	NA	TRBV9
TGTGCCAGCAGCTTAGCGGCCACGTATGGCTACACCTTC	CASSLAATYGYTF	TRBJ1-2	NA	NA	TRBV7-9
TGTGCCAGCAGCTCTGTTAAAGCGGGGGGGCGGAATGAGCAGTTCTTC	CASSSVKAGGRNEQFF	TRBJ2-1	NA	TRBD2	TRBV7-9
TGTGCCAGCAGCGTAGTCTCTGGCCTGGGGCTGTGGAACACCGGGGAGCTGTTTTTT	CASSVVSGLGLWNTGELFF	TRBJ2-2	NA	NA	TRBV9
TGTGCCAGACTGACGGCCGGCGGTGAAAAACTGTTTTTT	CARLTAGGEKLFF	TRBJ1-4	NA	NA	TRBV21-1
TGTGCCAGCAGCCTAAAAGAGACCCAGTACTTC	CASSLKETQYF	TRBJ2-5	NA	NA	TRBV7-2
TGCAGCGTTGAAGAACAGGGCTCCGGGGGCTACACCTTC	CSVEEQGSGGYTF	TRBJ1-2	NA	NA	TRBV29-1
TGTGCCAGCAGTCTACGACAGGGGACCTACGAGCAGTACTTC	CASSLRQGTYEQYF	TRBJ2-7	once	TRBD1	TRBV6-6
TGTGCCAGCATGGGGAGGGGGCTCTATGGCTACACCTTC	CASMGRGLYGYTF	TRBJ1-2	NA	TRBD1	TRBV2
TGTGCCAGCAGCCAGGGCGGGACAGGGGGGTACGAGCAGTACTTC	CASSQGGTGGYEQYF	TRBJ2-7	once	TRBD1	TRBV7-2
TGTGCCAGTAGTAGGGACAGGGTGCGTTATGGCTACACCTTC	CASSRDRVRYGYTF	TRBJ1-2	few	TRBD1	TRBV19
TGTGCCAGCAGCCTACAGGTCACCGGGGAGCTGTTTTTT	CASSLQVTGELFF	TRBJ2-2	NA	NA	TRBV6-5
TGTGCCAGCAGCTCTTACTACGAGCAGTACTTC	CASSSYYEQYF	TRBJ2-7	NA	NA	TRBV27
TGTGCCAGTAGTATAGACTACAGGGGAGGATCGACTGAAGCTTTCTTT	CASSIDYRGGSTEAFF	TRBJ1-1	NA	TRBD1	TRBV19
TGTGCCAGTAGTAAAGGTTTGTTTCGGGGGACTAGTAATTACAATGAGCAGTTCTTC	CASSKGLFRGTSNYNEQFF	TRBJ2-1	NA	TRBD2	TRBV19
TGTGCCAGCAGCTTAGCGGGGGGCGTGGGCAATCAGCCCCAGCATTTT	CASSLAGGVGNQPQHF	TRBJ1-5	NA	NA	TRBV7-9
TGTGCCAGCAGCTTAGGTACCGGAGGAAACACCATATATTTT	CASSLGTGGNTIYF	TRBJ1-3	NA	NA	TRBV7-2
TGTGCCAGCACTCGACGGGTACAAGAGACCCAGTACTTC	CASTRRVQETQYF	TRBJ2-5	NA	NA	TRBV5-6
TGCGCCAGCAGCCAGTCTAGCGCAGATACGCAGTATTTT	CASSQSSADTQYF	TRBJ2-3	NA	NA	TRBV4-3
TGTGCCAGCAGCTTAGGACAAGCCCACGGAAACACCATATATTTT	CASSLGQAHGNTIYF	TRBJ1-3	NA	NA	TRBV5-6
TGCAGCGCCCCCCTAGCGGGAGTTTCCTTGGATGAGCAGTTCTTC	CSAPLAGVSLDEQFF	TRBJ2-1	NA	TRBD2	TRBV29-1
TGTGCCAGCAGCTTAGGAGCAAGGACTAGCGGGTCAGATACGCAGTATTTT	CASSLGARTSGSDTQYF	TRBJ2-3	few	TRBD2	TRBV7-2
TGTGCCACCAGCACCCTAATTTGGGTGGGGAGGGACAATCAGCCCCAGCATTTT	CATSTLIWVGRDNQPQHF	TRBJ1-5	once	NA	TRBV15
TGCGCCAGCAGCCAAGGCGCCTACTTGGATCAGCCCCAGCATTTT	CASSQGAYLDQPQHF	TRBJ1-5	NA	NA	TRBV4-3
TGTGCCAGCAGACCTGGACAGGGGTACAATGAGCAGTTCTTC	CASRPGQGYNEQFF	TRBJ2-1	NA	TRBD1	TRBV27
TGTGCCACCGCTCGGGGACAACTCTACAATGAGCAGTTCTTC	CATARGQLYNEQFF	TRBJ2-1	NA	NA	TRBV6-1
TGTGCCAGCGTCGCGTTGAATCAGGGGACTGGAAACACCATATATTTT	CASVALNQGTGNTIYF	TRBJ1-3	NA	NA	TRBV28
TGCGCCAGCAGCTTAGTGGCAGGGGGCTGGGACACTGAAGCTTTCTTT	CASSLVAGGWDTEAFF	TRBJ1-1	NA	TRBD1	TRBV5-1
TGTGCCAGTAGTATACGGGCCAGTAGCTACGAGCAGTACTTC	CASSIRASSYEQYF	TRBJ2-7	NA	NA	TRBV19